The 31 T cell receptor beta chains below come from one sample, sequenced in a study of beta chain features in type 1 diabetes. Sequencing targeted expressed TCRB transcripts, as all isolated RNA had been reverse transcribed. Here immunoSEQ multiplex PCR was the method, and the copy in TCRdb shows in-frame clones only, minus some. The table lists 350,000 to 400,000 clones, roughly 16% of them singletons. The sequencing input was naive CD4+ T cells from blood. These receptors were collected from a young woman in good health.

The chain uses TRBV29-1 and TRBJ2-3; D is perhaps TRBD1 (5 bases). V lost 7 bases and J 2 bases, leaving 19 bases between the germline ends. Germline CDR1 SQVTM, CDR2 ANQGSEA. This CDR3 contains 15 residues. The CDR3, as DNA: TGCAGCGCCCAGACAGACCTGATGTTCACAGATACGCAGTATTTT. Protein sequence: CSAQTDLMFTDTQYF.

The genes are TRBV30 and TRBJ2-4, with 11 nucleotides matching TRBD2. The germline V gene has CDR1 GTSNPN and CDR2 SVGIG (reference sequence). CDR3 size: 15 residues. V trimming: 0 bases; J trimming: 3 bases; junction bases outside the gene matches: 1. DNA of the CDR3: TGTGCCTGGAGTGTCCTAGCGGGAGGCAAAAACATTCAGTACTTC. Residues: CAWSVLAGGKNIQYF.

This clone was observed a handful of times. The gene calls are TRBV7-9 and TRBJ2-7; weak D call: TRBD1 (5 bases). The CDR3 runs to 17 residues. Germline-derived CDR1 and CDR2 are SEHNR and FQNEAQ (reference sequence). The V gene lost 5 bases and the J gene lost 2 bases, with 22 bases spanning the gap. CDR3 DNA: TGTGCCAGCAGCCCCCGCCCAGCTGGTAGGGGTCCCTACGAGCAGTACTTC. As protein: CASSPRPAGRGPYEQYF.

Here the CDR3 DNA reads TGTGCCAGCAGCTTAGCGGCGACAGGGACAAACTATGGCTACACCTTC. Its translation: CASSLAATGTNYGYTF. This chain links TRBV11-2 with TRBJ1-2, with TRBD1 matching over 7 bases. V lost 1 base and J lost 2; bases outside the gene matches: 7. Germline CDR1 and CDR2: SGHAT and FQNNGV. The CDR3 is 16 amino acids.

This clone was picked up a small number of times. V gene TRBV30 combines with J gene TRBJ2-7, with no clear D. V was pared by 0 bases and J by 7 bases, with 7 bases between. The CDR3 has 11 residues. Germline CDR1 and CDR2: GTSNPN and SVGIG (reference sequence). CDR3 sequence: CAWSVPREQYF. The CDR3, as DNA: TGTGCCTGGAGTGTACCCCGGGAGCAGTACTTC.

The CDR3: CAWSRGEGQPQHF. The CDR3 nucleotides read TGTGCCTGGAGTAGGGGTGAAGGGCAGCCCCAGCATTTT. The rearrangement joins TRBV30 to TRBJ1-5; a weak D match, TRBD1 (5 bases). In germline, CDR1 is GTSNPN, CDR2 SVGIG (reference sequence). Trimming left V 2 bases short and J 7 bases short, with 12 bases between. The CDR3 loop spans 13 amino acids. Supplemented by reference TRBV30 and TRBJ1-5, the full variable domain reads SQTIHQWPATLVQPVGSPLSLECTVEGTSNPNLYWYRQAAGRGLQLLFYSVGIGQISSEVPQNLSASRPQDRQFILSSKKLLLSDSGFYLCAWSRGEGQPQHFGDGTRLSIL.

The table lists this clone with a few counts. The chain joins TRBV15 to TRBJ1-4, with D unclear. Looked up from germline, CDR1 is LNHNV and CDR2 is YYDKDF (reference sequence). CDR3 length: 12 amino acids. V was trimmed by 4 bases and J by 8 bases, leaving 8 bases between them. The DNA for the CDR3 is TGTGCCACCAGCATAGGAGGCGAAAAACTGTTTTTT. Translating it yields CATSIGGEKLFF. Using reference TRBV15 and TRBJ1-4 for the parts outside the CDR3, the full variable domain is DAMVIQNPRYQVTQFGKPVTLSCSQTLNHNVMYWYQQKSSQAPKLLFHYYDKDFNNEADTPDNFQSRRPNTSFCFLDIRSPGLGDTAMYLCATSIGGEKLFFGSGTQLSVL.

This chain uses TRBV28 with TRBJ1-2; 7 nucleotides align to TRBD1. From germline, CDR1 is MDHEN and CDR2 SYDVKM. This CDR3 region has 15 residues. V was pared by 4 bases and J by 4 bases, with 9 bases of the junction left unmatched. The DNA of the CDR3 is TGTGCCAGCAGTTCGGCCGAGGGACAGCCCTATGGCTACACCTTC. Amino acids: CASSSAEGQPYGYTF.

The chain combines TRBV29-1 with TRBJ2-1, with D possibly TRBD2 on 5 matching bases. The CDR3 loop spans 13 amino acids. Germline lookup yields CDR1 SQVTM and CDR2 ANQGSEA. V was trimmed by 1 base and J by 4 bases, leaving 8 bases between them. CDR3 DNA sequence: TGCAGCGTTGAAGGACTACTGTACAATGAGCAGTTCTTC. Its translation is CSVEGLLYNEQFF.

This chain's CDR3 is CASSAQTSGSNLGEQYF. The CDR3 DNA reads as TGTGCCAGCAGCGCTCAGACTAGCGGGAGTAATCTGGGCGAGCAGTACTTC. The V and J genes are TRBV9 and TRBJ2-7; 12 bases fit TRBD2. The CDR3 sequence is 17 residues long. V shed 3 bases, J shed 6 bases, and the junction held 13 bases outside the gene matches. CDR1 and CDR2 from the germline V gene are SGDLS and YYNGEE.

There are a few counts of this clone. The V call is TRBV29-1, the J call TRBJ2-6; 8 nucleotides line up with TRBD1. Germline V gene lookup returns CDR1 SQVTM and CDR2 ANQGSEA. With V trimmed by 4 bases and J by 2 bases, 7 bases remained unmatched. This CDR3 is built from 16 residues. The CDR3 loop is CSVGPGGFAGANVLTF. CDR3 DNA sequence: TGCAGCGTTGGTCCAGGGGGCTTTGCTGGGGCCAACGTCCTGACTTTC.

This clone was observed a handful of times. The chain is built from TRBV2 and TRBJ2-4; tentatively, D is TRBD2 (5 bases). Trimming shortened V by 11 bases and J by 0 bases, and 23 bases separated the two germline ends. CDR1 is SNHLY, CDR2 FYNNEI, per germline. The CDR3 is 17 residues long. The CDR3 bases are TGTGCCTCCTCCCTGGGGTTGGGGAGTATAGCCAAAAACATTCAGTACTTC. Translating gives CASSLGLGSIAKNIQYF.

This clone turned up a few times. The chain links TRBV14 to TRBJ2-1; D is undetermined. Trimming stripped 2 bases from V and 4 bases from J, with 6 bases between. This CDR3 comprises 13 residues. The germline V gene encodes CDR1 SGHDN and CDR2 FVKESK. The CDR3 region is CASSQTNYNEQFF. In DNA, the CDR3 is TGTGCCAGCAGCCAAACTAATTACAATGAGCAGTTCTTC.

V and J are TRBV5-1 and TRBJ2-1; 11 bases are shared with TRBD2. The CDR3 sequence is 19 residues long. After removal of 0 bases from V and 7 bases from J, the junction contained 15 bases not matched to a gene. CDR1 and CDR2 from the germline V gene are SGHRS and YFSETQ. The DNA of the CDR3 is TGCGCCAGCAGCTTGGCCGGCAGTAGCGGGAGGGCCATGGGGAATGAGCAGTTCTTC. Amino acids: CASSLAGSSGRAMGNEQFF.

This chain connects TRBV28 to TRBJ1-4, with TRBD1 matching over 7 bases. The trim removed 4 bases at V and 0 bases at J, leaving 5 bases unmatched. Germline lookup yields CDR1 MDHEN and CDR2 SYDVKM. The CDR3 loop spans 16 amino acids. For the CDR3, the DNA is TGTGCCAGCAGTTCACCGAGGGGGCCAACTAATGAAAAACTGTTTTTT. It specifies CASSSPRGPTNEKLFF.

V usage is TRBV28 and J usage is TRBJ2-5, with D possibly TRBD2 on 6 matching bases. The CDR3 runs 14 residues. Looked up from germline, CDR1 is MDHEN and CDR2 is SYDVKM. V gave up 5 bases and J gave up 1 base, with 11 bases separating them. CDR3: CASSGRDFQETQYF. CDR3 bases: TGTGCCAGCAGTGGACGGGACTTCCAAGAGACCCAGTACTTC.

This rearrangement joins TRBV7-9 to TRBJ2-5; D is possibly TRBD1 (5 bases). Germline V gene data show CDR1 as SEHNR and CDR2 as FQNEAQ (reference sequence). The CDR3 has 14 amino acids. Trimming shortened V by 4 bases and J by 5 bases, and 14 bases separated the two germline ends. This CDR3 reads CASSYDTAGETQYF. The CDR3 nucleotides read TGTGCCAGCAGCTACGACACGGCAGGGGAGACCCAGTACTTC.

This clone was detected a few times. The genes are TRBV19 and TRBJ2-5; 13 bases are a match to TRBD2. The CDR3 runs 16 residues. J gave up 2 bases and V 6 bases, and 6 bases lay outside the gene matches. Germline V gene data show CDR1 as LNHDA and CDR2 as SQIVND (reference sequence). The CDR3 sequence is CASSKTSGRPQETQYF. As DNA, the CDR3 is TGTGCCAGTAGCAAGACTAGCGGGAGGCCACAAGAGACCCAGTACTTC.

The J gene is TRBJ1-1, the V gene TRBV4-1; D unresolved. Looked up from germline, CDR1 is MGHRA and CDR2 is YSYEKL. The length of the CDR3 is 14 residues. The ends were cut back, 2 bases at V and 6 bases at J, with 13 bases in the middle. The CDR3 is CASSQIGQRAEAFF. The CDR3 nucleotides read TGCGCCAGCAGCCAAATTGGTCAGAGGGCTGAAGCTTTCTTT.

The J gene is TRBJ2-3, the V gene TRBV7-8; 8 nucleotides match TRBD1. V trimming: 5 bases; J trimming: 3 bases; junction bases outside the gene matches: 4. Germline V gene lookup returns CDR1 SGHVS and CDR2 FQNEAQ. The CDR3 loop spans 14 amino acids. The CDR3 here is CASSPDRVTDTQYF. DNA of the CDR3: TGTGCCAGCAGCCCGGACAGGGTAACAGATACGCAGTATTTT.

The chain carries TRBV30 and TRBJ1-2; weak D call: TRBD1 (6 bases). Trimming stripped 7 bases from V and 2 bases from J, with 14 bases between. The CDR3 has 13 residues. Germline assignment: CDR1 GTSNPN and CDR2 SVGIG (reference sequence). CDR3 in amino acids: CAFTGSRNYGYTF. The CDR3 DNA follows: TGTGCCTTTACAGGGTCCCGAAACTATGGCTACACCTTC.

This chain joins TRBV4-3 and TRBJ2-1; 10 nucleotides line up with TRBD2. The CDR3 is 16 residues long. CDR1 is LGHNA and CDR2 is YSLEER in the germline V gene. With V trimmed by 0 bases and J by 8 bases, 7 bases remained unmatched. The CDR3 reads CASSQDTASGRYEQFF. The CDR3 DNA reads as TGCGCCAGCAGCCAAGATACAGCTAGCGGGAGATATGAGCAGTTCTTC.

The chain joins TRBV25-1 to TRBJ1-1, with D possibly TRBD1 on 5 matching bases. This CDR3 contains 15 residues. The V end lost 1 base, the J end lost 3 bases, and 12 bases lay between the germline ends. Germline V CDR1 and CDR2: MGHDK, SYGVNS. CDR3 in DNA: TGTGCCAGCAGTGAATTAGTGGTAGGGGACACTGAAGCTTTCTTT. Amino acids: CASSELVVGDTEAFF. Drawing the rest from reference TRBV25-1 and TRBJ1-1, the complete variable domain is EADIYQTPRYLVIGTGKKITLECSQTMGHDKMYWYQQDPGMELHLIHYSYGVNSTEKGDLSSESTVSRIRTEHFPLTLESARPSHTSQYLCASSELVVGDTEAFFGQGTRLTVV.

This clone occurred a few times. The chain links TRBV6-6 to TRBJ1-2; no definite D call. The CDR3 spans 14 residues. V lost 5 bases and J 8 bases, leaving 18 bases between the germline ends. Per germline, CDR1 MNHNY and CDR2 SVGAGI (reference sequence). The DNA of the CDR3 is TGTGCCAGCAGTCTTATTGACATCCCAGGAGGCTACACCTTC. It specifies CASSLIDIPGGYTF.

This clone was counted a few times. The chain is built from TRBV30 and TRBJ2-7; maybe TRBD1 (5 bases). Germline V gene sequence: CDR1 GTSNPN, CDR2 SVGIG (reference sequence). With 2 bases removed from V and 5 bases from J, the gap between germline ends came to 16 bases. The CDR3 consists of 14 residues. The CDR3 DNA follows: TGTGCCTGGAGTCAGGGCAGGAGCCTAGACGAGCAGTACTTC. It codes for CAWSQGRSLDEQYF.

This clone has a handful of counts. The chain has TRBV30 and TRBJ1-1; a weak D match, TRBD1 (6 bases). With 2 bases removed from V and 12 bases from J, the gap between germline ends came to 19 bases. The CDR3 sequence is 13 residues long. Germline V gene lookup returns CDR1 GTSNPN and CDR2 SVGIG (reference sequence). The CDR3 coding sequence is TGTGCCTGGAGTCGACAGGATAACGGTAGGACTTTCTTT. The encoded protein is CAWSRQDNGRTFF.

This clone came up a few times. At the DNA level, this CDR3 is encoded by other sequences in the same sample as well. The rearrangement joins TRBV28 to TRBJ2-7; 9 positions match TRBD1. The CDR3 runs 15 residues. Trimming at V came to 6 bases and at J to 4 bases, leaving 10 bases not matched to a gene. Germline values: CDR1 MDHEN, CDR2 SYDVKM. The CDR3 protein is CASRLAGTGSYEQYF. The DNA for the CDR3 is TGTGCCAGCAGATTAGCCGGGACAGGGAGTTACGAGCAGTACTTC.

V usage is TRBV4-1 and J usage is TRBJ2-7; 7 nucleotides align to TRBD1. The CDR3 spans 18 residues. Germline trimming cut 1 base from V and 3 bases from J; bases unmatched to any gene: 15. Germline lookup yields CDR1 MGHRA and CDR2 YSYEKL. This CDR3 reads CASSQGGKGQPTFYEQYF. The CDR3, as DNA: TGCGCCAGCAGCCAAGGTGGTAAGGGACAGCCCACATTCTACGAGCAGTACTTC.

In the case of this clone: This sample also contains other DNA sequences that code for the same CDR3. DNA for the CDR3: TGTGCCAGCAGCCCTGGGACAGGGAGCTCCTACGAGCAGTACTTC. Amino acids: CASSPGTGSSYEQYF. The V call is TRBV7-9, the J call TRBJ2-7; 9 bases are a match to TRBD1. This CDR3 is 15 amino acids long. With 5 bases clipped from V and 0 bases from J, the junction kept 5 bases outside the gene matches. Germline CDR1 is SEHNR and CDR2 is FQNEAQ (reference sequence).

This clone has just one count. The chain recombines TRBV30 with TRBJ1-2; D may be TRBD1 (5 bases). Trimming cost V 3 bases and J 6 bases, with 23 bases left between them. This CDR3 contains 16 residues. Germline loops: CDR1 GTSNPN, CDR2 SVGIG (reference sequence). CDR3 bases: TGTGCCTGGAGGGTTGTGGGGGGTAGTGGGACCCATGGCTACACCTTC. Translation: CAWRVVGGSGTHGYTF.

In this sample, this clone turned up a few times. The V gene is TRBV30, the J gene TRBJ2-7; possible D gene TRBD2, 7 bases. V lost 7 bases and J lost 5, with 21 bases in between. The germline V gene encodes CDR1 GTSNPN and CDR2 SVGIG (reference sequence). The length of the CDR3 is 14 residues. In nucleotides, the CDR3 is TGTGCCTCAAGGTACGGGGGGCGAGGTCACGAGCAGTACTTC. Amino acids: CASRYGGRGHEQYF.